The 24 T cell receptor beta chains reported below all come from one sample, sequenced in a study of T cells in Graves' hyperthyroidism and ophthalmopathy. Amplification of TCR beta CDR3 regions was performed using RNA transcripts as template. The study used the HTBI primer set for a first-round RT-PCR of the TCR CDR3. TCRdb itself ran the multiplex PCR reads through MiXCR, one entry per CDR3 protein. The data contain roughly 30,000 distinct CDR3 sequences, over 35% of them singletons. Input material: blood. These receptor sequences come from a woman aged 30 to 39 with Graves' hyperthyroidism.

The rearrangement joins TRBV6-1 to TRBJ1-1, with D possibly TRBD1 on 5 matching bases. Trimming shortened V by 3 bases and J by 5 bases, and 7 bases separated the two germline ends. Germline assignment: CDR1 MNHNS and CDR2 SASEGT. The CDR3 is 12 residues long. As DNA, the CDR3 is TGTGCCAGCAGTGAGGGGGAGACTGAAGCTTTCTTT. It is translated as CASSEGETEAFF.

CDR3 loop: CASRTPKGLAGAGELFF. For the CDR3, the DNA is TGTGCCAGCAGGACACCAAAGGGACTAGCGGGAGCCGGGGAGCTGTTTTTT. The chain uses TRBV12-3 or TRBV12-4 and TRBJ2-2; 14 positions match TRBD2. The junction had 9 bases not matched to a gene; V was cut back by 6 bases and J by 6 bases. CDR3 length: 17 amino acids.

In regard to this clonotype: It is likely a read error, because the conserved phenylalanine at the end of the CDR3 is missing. The V call is TRBV5-1, the J call TRBJ1-1; D call uncertain. V lost 4 bases and J lost 4, with 17 bases in between. The CDR3 extends over 15 amino acids. Germline values: CDR1 SGHRS, CDR2 YFSETQ. As DNA, the CDR3 is TGCGCCAGCAGCCCACAAACCGGACGGGGCACTGAAGCTTTCGTT. It codes for CASSPQTGRGTEAFV.

This clonotype rates as medium-sized. The chain uses TRBV19 and TRBJ2-1, with D tentatively TRBD2 (6 bases). V shed 3 bases and J shed 7 bases, with 19 bases lying between them. Germline V CDR1 and CDR2: LNHDA, SQIVND (reference sequence). This CDR3 spans 16 amino acids. Here the CDR3 reads CASSIHSGVGRNEQFF. The CDR3 DNA reads TGTGCCAGTAGTATCCACTCGGGGGTAGGTAGGAATGAGCAGTTCTTC.

The rearrangement links TRBV20-1 to TRBJ2-1, with 9 nucleotides matching TRBD1. The germline CDR1 and CDR2 sequences are DFQATT and SNEGSKA (reference sequence). The ends lost 6 bases at V and 4 bases at J; junction bases unmatched: 10. The CDR3 has 15 residues. CDR3 nucleotide sequence: TGCAGTGCCCCGCCCGGGACAGGGACTTACAATGAGCAGTTCTTC. This gives the protein CSAPPGTGTYNEQFF.

In its sample, this clonotype was seen many times. This chain connects TRBV5-1 to TRBJ2-5, with 8 positions matching TRBD1. This CDR3 has 14 amino acids. Germline CDR1 is SGHRS and CDR2 is YFSETQ. V lost 3 bases to trimming and J lost 5 bases; unmatched junction nucleotides: 6. This CDR3 reads CASSWDRMVETQYF. The CDR3 DNA reads TGCGCCAGCAGCTGGGACAGGATGGTGGAGACCCAGTACTTC.

This clonotype was observed once. The chain employs TRBV7-6 and TRBJ2-3; possible D gene TRBD1, 6 bases. This CDR3 region has 15 residues. Germline assignment: CDR1 SGHVS and CDR2 FNYEAQ. Trimming took off 5 bases at V and 2 bases at J, with 14 bases between the two ends. The chain's CDR3 is CASSEQGTYTDTQYF. In DNA, the CDR3 is TGTGCCAGCAGCGAACAAGGGACATACACAGATACGCAGTATTTT.

Comment on this clonotype: Mismatch with germline at one junction end may stem from a read error. This rearrangement joins TRBV19 to TRBJ1-1; TRBD1 might be the D (5 bases). Germline V gene sequence: CDR1 LNHDA, CDR2 SQIVND (reference sequence). This CDR3 is built from 13 residues. The CDR3 DNA is TGTGCCATTAGTAGAGGGGAGATCCCTGAAACTTTCTTT. Translating it yields CAISRGEIPETFF.

The sample holds many counts of this clonotype. The rearrangement joins TRBV20-1 to TRBJ2-1, with D possibly TRBD2 on 6 matching bases. This CDR3 region has 15 residues. Germline V gene sequence: CDR1 DFQATT, CDR2 SNEGSKA (reference sequence). The V and J ends lost 2 bases and 4 bases respectively, with 15 bases between them. The CDR3 coding sequence is TGCAGTGCTAGATCGAATAGGGACTTTTACAATGAGCAGTTCTTC. Its protein is CSARSNRDFYNEQFF.

At least ten counts were recorded for this clonotype. The V call is TRBV12-3 or TRBV12-4, the J call TRBJ1-6; TRBD1 is a possible D gene (6 bases). The CDR3 totals 14 residues. The V end was cut by 6 bases, the J end by 6 bases, with 12 bases between. CDR3 nucleotides: TGTGCCAGCAGCCCCTGGGGGCCTAATTCACCCCTCCACTTT. The encoded protein is CASSPWGPNSPLHF.

Points on this clonotype: The conserved closing phenylalanine or tryptophan is absent in this CDR3, likely reflecting a read error. The gene calls are TRBV12-3 or TRBV12-4 and TRBJ1-1, with no clear D. The CDR3 spans 13 residues. The germline V and J ends were trimmed by 5 bases and 1 base, with 8 bases remaining between them. The CDR3 nucleotides read TGTGCCAGCAGTCTCCAGACGAACACTGAAGCTTTCTAT. This encodes CASSLQTNTEAFY.

In its sample, this clonotype was seen many times. This chain uses TRBV12-5 with TRBJ2-3; TRBD2 matches at 7 bases. Germline V CDR1 and CDR2: LGHNT, FRNRAP. Trimming cost V 7 bases and J 4 bases; bases outside gene matches: 8. The CDR3 loop spans 14 amino acids. CDR3 nucleotides: TGTGCTAGTGCCCCGGCGGGAGTGGCAGATACGCAGTATTTT. Protein: CASAPAGVADTQYF.

This clonotype was picked up many times. V gene TRBV3-1 combines with J gene TRBJ2-7; D remains unclear. The CDR3 runs 13 residues. Trimming stripped 1 base from V and 4 bases from J, with 8 bases between. Germline V lookup: CDR1 LGHDT, CDR2 YNNKEL (reference sequence). The CDR3 sequence: CASSQVLGYEQYF. The CDR3 DNA reads TGTGCCAGCAGCCAAGTTTTAGGATACGAGCAGTACTTC.

This clonotype was observed many times. The V and J genes are TRBV2 and TRBJ2-7; 10 bases line up with TRBD2. V dropped 7 bases and J dropped 6; count of bases not matched to a gene: 21. This CDR3 has 18 residues. From germline, CDR1 is SNHLY and CDR2 FYNNEI. The CDR3, as DNA: TGTGCCAGCACCCAGGGCAGCGGGAGGGCAAGAGCGAGTATCGAGCAGTACTTC. This translates into CASTQGSGRARASIEQYF.

For this clonotype: Lacking the conserved final phenylalanine or tryptophan, this CDR3 likely reflects a read error. It is unclear where the CDR3 begins or ends on the DNA, so no DNA is shown, and the CDR3 is as TCRdb lists it. The gene calls are TRBV7-9 and TRBJ2-3. Inclusive of both ends, the CDR3 amounts to 12 amino acids. CDR1 is SEHNR, CDR2 FQNEAQ, per germline (reference sequence). The CDR3 sequence: CASSPVEDTQYS.

In this sample, this clonotype turned up many times. V is TRBV5-5 and J is TRBJ2-7, with a possible D match to TRBD2 (5 bases). Trimming removed 4 bases at V and 6 bases at J, with 17 bases between. CDR1 and CDR2 from the germline V gene are SGHKS and YYEKEE (reference sequence). There are 14 residues in the CDR3. CDR3 nucleotides: TGTGCCAGCAGCCCCGACGCGGGTCCTGCCGAGCAGTACTTC. Translating gives CASSPDAGPAEQYF.

This clonotype has ten or more counts. The gene calls are TRBV11-3 and TRBJ1-1; TRBD1 matches at 7 bases. Germline-derived CDR1 and CDR2 are SGHNT and YENEEA. CDR3 length: 16 amino acids. V was pared by 1 base and J by 7 bases, with 12 bases of the junction left unmatched. CDR3 in DNA: TGTGCCAGCAGCTTAGTTTTAGGGAACAGGGGTATTGAAGCTTTCTTT. Translated, it gives CASSLVLGNRGIEAFF.

The chain carries TRBV10-3 and TRBJ2-5, with 10 positions matching TRBD1. From germline, CDR1 is ENHRY and CDR2 SYGVKD. V shed 9 bases, J shed 4 bases, and the junction held 8 bases outside the gene matches. This CDR3 spans 14 amino acids. CDR3 sequence reads: CAINPGQGLETQYF. The CDR3 DNA follows: TGTGCCATAAATCCGGGACAGGGGTTAGAGACCCAGTACTTC.

This chain links TRBV7-2 with TRBJ2-7, with a possible D match to TRBD1 (5 bases). V was shortened by 3 bases and J by 6 bases, with 18 bases between the two germline ends. The CDR3 loop spans 15 amino acids. Per germline, CDR1 SGHTA and CDR2 FQGNSA. CDR3: CASSLRSAGFSEQYF. CDR3 nucleotides: TGTGCCAGCAGCTTGAGATCGGCAGGGTTTAGCGAGCAGTACTTC.

The table lists this clonotype with many counts. The CDR3 nucleotides read TGTGCCAGCAGTTCCTCCGGGACTCCCTTTAACGAGCAGTACTTC. Encoded protein: CASSSSGTPFNEQYF. The gene calls are TRBV6-2 or TRBV6-3 and TRBJ2-7, with D maybe TRBD2 (6 bases). V lost 4 bases, J lost 5 bases, and 18 bases lay in between. Germline CDR1 reads MNHEY; CDR2 reads SVGEGT. The CDR3 is made up of 15 amino acids.

By proportion, this clonotype is medium-sized (0.01 to 0.1%). The J gene is TRBJ2-3, the V gene TRBV29-1, with 8 positions matching TRBD2. The CDR3 loop spans 15 amino acids. In germline, CDR1 is SQVTM, CDR2 ANQGSEA. J gave up 3 bases and V 1 base, and 6 bases lay outside the gene matches. The CDR3 here is CSVEASGWGTDTQYF. In DNA, the CDR3 is TGCAGCGTTGAAGCTAGCGGGTGGGGTACAGATACGCAGTATTTT.

This clonotype is categorized as medium-sized (0.01 to 0.1%). The rearrangement uses TRBV2 and TRBJ1-1, with D unresolved. The ends were cut back, 1 base at V and 4 bases at J, with 7 bases in the middle. The CDR3 length is 13 residues. CDR1 and CDR2 from the germline V gene are SNHLY and FYNNEI. The chain's CDR3 is CASSEGRATEAFF. The CDR3 nucleotides read TGTGCCAGCAGTGAAGGCCGGGCCACTGAAGCTTTCTTT.

This clonotype was counted ten times or more. This chain links TRBV5-4 with TRBJ2-1, with D possibly being TRBD1 (5 bases). V lost 1 base and J lost 8, with 10 bases in between. The CDR3 covers 13 residues. From germline, CDR1 is SGHNT and CDR2 YYREEE (reference sequence). The CDR3 DNA reads as TGTGCCAGCAGCTTGAGGGGTCCCCATGAGCAGTTCTTC. Translated, it gives CASSLRGPHEQFF.

There are many counts of this clonotype. The chain couples TRBV12-3 or TRBV12-4 to TRBJ1-6; TRBD1 might be the D (6 bases). The CDR3 has 12 amino acids. V lost 6 bases to trimming and J lost 9 bases, with 9 bases between them. CDR3 coding DNA: TGTGCCAGCAGCCGGGACATTTCACCCCTCCACTTT. It translates to CASSRDISPLHF.